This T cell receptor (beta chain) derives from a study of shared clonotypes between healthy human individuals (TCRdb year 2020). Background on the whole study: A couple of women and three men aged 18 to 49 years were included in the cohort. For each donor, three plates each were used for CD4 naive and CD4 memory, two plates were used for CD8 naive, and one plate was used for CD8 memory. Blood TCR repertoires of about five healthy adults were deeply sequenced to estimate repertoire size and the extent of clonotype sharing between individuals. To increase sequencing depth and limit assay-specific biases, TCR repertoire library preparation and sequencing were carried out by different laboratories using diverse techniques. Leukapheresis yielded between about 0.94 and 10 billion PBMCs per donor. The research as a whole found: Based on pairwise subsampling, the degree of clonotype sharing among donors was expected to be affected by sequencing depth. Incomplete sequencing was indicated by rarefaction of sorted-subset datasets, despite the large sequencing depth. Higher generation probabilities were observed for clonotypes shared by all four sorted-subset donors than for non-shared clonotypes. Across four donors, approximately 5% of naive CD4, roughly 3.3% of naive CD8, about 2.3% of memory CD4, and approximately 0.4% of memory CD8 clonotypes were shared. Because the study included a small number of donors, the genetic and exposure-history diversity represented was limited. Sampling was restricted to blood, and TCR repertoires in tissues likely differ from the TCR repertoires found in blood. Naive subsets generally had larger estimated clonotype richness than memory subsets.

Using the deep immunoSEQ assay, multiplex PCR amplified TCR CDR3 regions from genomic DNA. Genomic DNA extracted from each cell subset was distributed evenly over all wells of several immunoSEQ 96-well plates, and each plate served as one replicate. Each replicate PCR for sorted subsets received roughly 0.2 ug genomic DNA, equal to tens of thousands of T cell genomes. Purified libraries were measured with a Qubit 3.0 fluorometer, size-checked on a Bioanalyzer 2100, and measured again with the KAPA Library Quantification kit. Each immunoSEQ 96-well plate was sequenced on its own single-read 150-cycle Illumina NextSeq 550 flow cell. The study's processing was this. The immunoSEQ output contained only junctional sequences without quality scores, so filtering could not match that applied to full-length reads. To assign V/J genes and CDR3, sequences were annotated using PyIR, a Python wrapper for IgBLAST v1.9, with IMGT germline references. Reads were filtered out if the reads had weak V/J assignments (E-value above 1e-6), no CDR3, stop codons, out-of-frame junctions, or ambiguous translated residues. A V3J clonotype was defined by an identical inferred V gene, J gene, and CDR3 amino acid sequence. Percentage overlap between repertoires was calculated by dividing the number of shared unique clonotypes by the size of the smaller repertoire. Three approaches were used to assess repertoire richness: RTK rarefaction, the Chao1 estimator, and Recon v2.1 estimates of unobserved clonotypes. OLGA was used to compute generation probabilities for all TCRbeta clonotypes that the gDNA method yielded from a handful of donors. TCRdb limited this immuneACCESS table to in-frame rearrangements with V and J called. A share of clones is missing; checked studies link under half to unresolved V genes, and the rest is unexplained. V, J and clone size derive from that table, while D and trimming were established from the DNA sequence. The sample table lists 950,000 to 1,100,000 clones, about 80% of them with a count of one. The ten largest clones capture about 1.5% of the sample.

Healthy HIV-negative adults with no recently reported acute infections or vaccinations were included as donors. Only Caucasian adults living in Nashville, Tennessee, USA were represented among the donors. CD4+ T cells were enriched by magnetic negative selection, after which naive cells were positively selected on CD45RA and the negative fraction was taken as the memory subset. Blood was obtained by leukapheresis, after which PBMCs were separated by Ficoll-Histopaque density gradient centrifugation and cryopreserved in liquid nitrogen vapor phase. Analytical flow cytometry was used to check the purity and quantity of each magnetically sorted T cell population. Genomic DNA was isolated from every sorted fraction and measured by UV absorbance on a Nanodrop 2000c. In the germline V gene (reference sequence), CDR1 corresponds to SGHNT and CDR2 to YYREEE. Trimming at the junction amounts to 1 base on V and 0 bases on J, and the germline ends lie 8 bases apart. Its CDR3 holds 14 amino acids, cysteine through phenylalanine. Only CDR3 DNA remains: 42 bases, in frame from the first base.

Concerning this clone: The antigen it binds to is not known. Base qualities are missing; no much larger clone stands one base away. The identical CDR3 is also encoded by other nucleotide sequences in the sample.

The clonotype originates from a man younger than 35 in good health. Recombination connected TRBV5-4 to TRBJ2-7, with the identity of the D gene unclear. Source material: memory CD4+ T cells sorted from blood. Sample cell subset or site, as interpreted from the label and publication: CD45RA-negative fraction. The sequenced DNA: TGTGCCAGCAGCTTGCCAGGAAGCTCCTACGAGCAGTACTTC. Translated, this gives CASSLPGSSYEQYF.